This T cell receptor (beta chain) appears in the sequencing data of a study of cytomegalovirus exposure and HLA in healthy donors. The overall study: Across around 400 genotyped donors, roughly 80% landed in the Caucasian-associated ancestry cluster.

The PCR ran on 60 Vbeta and 13 Jbeta primers. The method was immunoSEQ multiplex PCR; TCRdb's version includes in-frame clones alone and lacks a portion of them. The top ten hold approximately 1.2% of the sample, which has about 170,000 clones, around four fifths seen once. Nominal health characterized the donors when sampled, though unrecorded immune exposures were likely. This clone turned up a few times. Its target is not known. Study-level points and caveats: Published work reported that the classifier diagnosed cytomegalovirus status with high specificity and sensitivity. Across donors, presence/absence analyses took sequencing depth to be roughly uniform.

V was shortened by 0 bases and J by 3 bases, with 11 bases between the two germline ends. CDR3 length equals 15 residues. The germline CDR1 and CDR2 sequences are SGHAT and FQNNGV. This chain links TRBV11-2 with TRBJ2-5; D gene unclear. Sequenced input: PBMCs. The clonotype was recovered from a boy younger than 10 in good health and CMV-seronegative. CDR3 residues: CASSLELGLKETQYF. CDR3 nucleotides: TGTGCCAGCAGCTTAGAGCTGGGCCTTAAAGAGACCCAGTACTTC.